The source of this T cell receptor (beta chain) is a study of STAT3 mutations in large granular lymphocyte leukemia. Points from the study as a whole: Every T-LGLL patient had at least one immunodominant TCRbeta clonotype. In about 35% of the 18 patients, new TCR clonotypes emerged after therapy.

This clone was detected once. Its cognate antigen is unknown. Losses at the gene ends were 4 bases for V and 0 bases for J; bases not matched to a gene: 8. Germline V gene data show CDR1 as SGHRS and CDR2 as YFSETQ. There are 17 residues in the CDR3. Here immunoSEQ multiplex PCR was the method, and the copy in TCRdb shows in-frame clones only, minus some. There are about 12,000 clones in the sample; roughly 76% occur only once, and around 50% lies in the top ten. Sequenced input: peripheral blood mononuclear cells. The gene calls are TRBV5-1 and TRBJ2-4; 9 bases match TRBD2. The clonotype comes from a man in his fifties or sixties with T-cell large granular lymphocyte leukemia. Some clones in this sample may be carry-over from other donors' samples. CDR3 protein: CASSPPTSGLAKNIQYF. CDR3 DNA sequence: TGCGCCAGCAGCCCCCCGACTAGCGGACTAGCCAAAAACATTCAGTACTTC.